This T cell receptor beta chain was retrieved from a study of T cells in severe cutaneous drug reactions (dated by TCRdb to the late 2010s). As for the study more broadly: Recruitment took place between about 2011 and 2018, drawing patients from Taiwan, Thailand and a European registry network. To build the libraries, iRepertoire multiplex PCR was used, and the authors pointed to a comparison in which iRepertoire and 5' RACE methods, with or without UMI, captured abundant clonotypes similarly. Blister fluids/cells, PBMC and other biological samples were taken from patients in the acute stage or the recovery stage. The study combined bulk TCR sequencing with single-cell sequencing, quantitative PCR validation, functional assays and transgenic mouse experiments. The culprit drug was assigned using the Naranjo algorithm and the ALDEN drug causality algorithm. Enrollment was limited to patients whose SJS/TEN or DRESS diagnosis was probable or definite according to RegiSCAR criteria. Summary of the overall study and its limitations: All seven CBZ-SJS/TEN blister samples contained a public TCRbeta CDR3 (mean about 13%), which was undetectable or scarce in tolerant-control and healthy-donor PBMC. A strong increase in TRBV12-4 usage was observed in CBZ-SJS/TEN patients, with averages of about 32% in blister cells and approximately 5% in PBMC. The authors noted that whether the public TCR generalizes to SJS/TEN caused by other drugs still needs further study.

For both bulk and single-cell sequencing, libraries were prepared with the iRepertoire multiplex PCR system and TCR subtype-specific primers. Bulk TCR beta libraries were generated by multiplex PCR with primers targeting V, D and J gene regions. Approximately 100-550 ng of RNA per sample was used as input for bulk TCR library preparation. An Illumina MiSeq was used to sequence the bulk TCR beta amplicons. As for how the authors treated the data: Sample misassignments and low-quality sequencing reads were filtered out during quality control steps. The amino acids lying between the V-gene Y[YFLI]C motif and the J-segment [FW]GXGT motif were defined as CDR3. The IMGT database served as the reference for assigning TRBV and TRBJ genes and CDR3 clonotypes. TRBV expression in each sample was normalized to the mean of the same gene in PBMC from just under 45 healthy donors. Each CDR3 protein sequence appears as one entry after TCRdb reprocessed the reads, and no DNA is included. What appears here as the V and J calls and clone size reflects TCRdb's work, not the paper's. The sample has more than 20,000 distinct CDR3 sequences on record. The ten largest clonotypes hold just under 7.5% of the sample.

The germline V gene specifies SGHRS as CDR1 and YFSETQ as CDR2. The CDR3, from cysteine to phenylalanine, totals 15 residues. Only the protein sequence is given. As concerns this clonotype: This receptor's antigen is unknown.

Sequencing was performed on donors who were patients with carbamazepine-induced Stevens-Johnson syndrome or toxic epidermal necrolysis (CBZ-SJS/TEN). The peripheral blood repertoires were taken from CBZ-SJS/TEN patients of two origins, 4 or 5 Han Chinese and about six European. Next-generation sequencing was used to profile the T cell receptor repertoires of patients with drug-induced severe cutaneous adverse reactions in a search for drug-specific clonotypes. RNA was isolated from either blister cells of skin lesions or peripheral blood mononuclear cells. This receptor was taken from a human donor with toxic epidermal necrolysis, a severe cutaneous drug reaction. This chain is built from TRBV5-1 and TRBJ2-1; TCRdb indicates TRBD2, and absent DNA this call remains unverified. The sequenced sample was PBMCs. The CDR3 region has the sequence CASSPLFGRAREQFF.